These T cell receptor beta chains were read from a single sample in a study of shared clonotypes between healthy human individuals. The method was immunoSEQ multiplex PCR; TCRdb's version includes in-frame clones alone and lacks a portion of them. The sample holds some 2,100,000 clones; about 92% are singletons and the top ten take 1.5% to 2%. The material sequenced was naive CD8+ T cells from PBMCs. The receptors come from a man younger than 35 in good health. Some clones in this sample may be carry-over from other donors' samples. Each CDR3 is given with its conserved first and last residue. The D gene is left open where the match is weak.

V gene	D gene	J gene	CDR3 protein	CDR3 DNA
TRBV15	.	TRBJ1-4	CATSFRANEKLFF	TGTGCCACCAGCTTTCGGGCTAATGAAAAACTGTTTTTT
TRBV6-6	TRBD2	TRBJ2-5	CASSYSGFSGETQYF	TGTGCCAGCAGTTACTCAGGGTTTAGCGGGGAGACCCAGTACTTC
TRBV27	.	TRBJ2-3	CASSLLAGVGADTQYF	TGTGCCAGCAGTTTATTAGCAGGGGTTGGCGCAGATACGCAGTATTTT
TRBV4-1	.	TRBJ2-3	CASSQERLSTDTQYF	TGCGCCAGCAGCCAAGAGCGACTTAGCACAGATACGCAGTATTTT
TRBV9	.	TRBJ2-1	CASSAGGALYNEQFF	TGTGCCAGCAGCGCAGGAGGGGCGCTTTACAATGAGCAGTTCTTC
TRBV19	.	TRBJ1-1	CASSIGGGRTEAFF	TGTGCCAGTAGTATTGGCGGTGGGAGGACTGAAGCTTTCTTT
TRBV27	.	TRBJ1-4	CASSPLGDLEKLFF	TGTGCCAGCAGCCCCCTCGGGGATCTCGAAAAACTGTTTTTT
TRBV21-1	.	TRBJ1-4	CASSNSMGCGLFF	TGTGCCAGCAGCAACTCCATGGGTTGCGGACTGTTTTTT
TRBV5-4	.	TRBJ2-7	CASSLDSHEQYF	TGTGCCAGCAGCTTGGACAGCCACGAGCAGTACTTC
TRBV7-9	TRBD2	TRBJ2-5	CASPREWVAGGVETQYF	TGTGCCAGCCCGAGAGAGTGGGTAGCGGGAGGCGTTGAGACCCAGTACTTC
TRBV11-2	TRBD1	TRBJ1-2	CASSSQGQGADYGYTF	TGTGCCAGCAGCTCGCAGGGACAGGGGGCCGACTATGGCTACACCTTC
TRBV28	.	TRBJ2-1	CASSSGPPEQFF	TGTGCCAGCAGCTCGGGGCCACCGGAGCAGTTCTTC
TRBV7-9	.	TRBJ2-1	CASTSPPDEQFF	TGTGCCAGCACCTCGCCTCCGGATGAGCAGTTCTTC
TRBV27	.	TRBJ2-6	CASSLLGWGSPSGANVLTF	TGTGCCAGCAGTTTATTAGGCTGGGGCAGCCCCTCTGGGGCCAACGTCCTGACTTTC